This record covers a single TCR beta chain. The antigen remains undetermined. This entry belongs to a study of T cell responses to AZD1222 COVID-19 vaccine. Measured with immunoSEQ multiplex PCR; TCRdb has only the in-frame clones, and not every one. The sample carries about 150,000 clones, 70% to 90% recorded once. The V and J ends lost 1 base and 0 bases respectively, with 15 bases between them. Germline V gives CDR1 LNHNV, CDR2 YYDKDF (reference sequence). There are 18 residues in the CDR3. Study results and limitations: Among spike-specific TCRs, nearly half reportedly target unmutated variant regions. Repertoire samples came only from after the peak T cell response. Only 6 or 7 AZD1222 recipients tested seropositive at baseline.

Specimen: peripheral blood, collected 28 days after the second dose of the MenACWY control vaccine. This sequence originates from an adult who received the MenACWY meningococcal vaccine as a control. The chain has TRBV15 and TRBJ2-2, with D possibly being TRBD1 or TRBD2 (5 bases each). This chain's CDR3 is CATSRVAGWGANTGELFF. CDR3 bases: TGTGCCACCAGCAGAGTGGCAGGGTGGGGAGCGAACACCGGGGAGCTGTTTTTT.